This TCR beta chain stems from a study of identical twins. Each CDR3 protein is one row after TCRdb ran MiXCR on the 5' RACE reads. The data contain 550,000 to 700,000 distinct CDR3 sequences, approximately 10% of them singletons. This clonotype was detected a few times. The CDR3 is made up of 17 amino acids. The germline gives CDR1 MNHEY, CDR2 SMNVEV (reference sequence). V shed 0 bases, J shed 8 bases, and the junction held 9 bases outside the gene matches. Separately, the same data were catalogued under a study of yellow fever vaccine responses in identical twins.

The clonotype comes from a young woman in good health. The chain couples TRBV27 to TRBJ2-1, with 11 bases fitting TRBD2. The sequencing input was PBMCs. In DNA, the CDR3 is TGTGCCAGCAGTTTATCTTCCCTAGCGGGAGGTATATATGAGCAGTTCTTC. Translation gives CASSLSSLAGGIYEQFF.